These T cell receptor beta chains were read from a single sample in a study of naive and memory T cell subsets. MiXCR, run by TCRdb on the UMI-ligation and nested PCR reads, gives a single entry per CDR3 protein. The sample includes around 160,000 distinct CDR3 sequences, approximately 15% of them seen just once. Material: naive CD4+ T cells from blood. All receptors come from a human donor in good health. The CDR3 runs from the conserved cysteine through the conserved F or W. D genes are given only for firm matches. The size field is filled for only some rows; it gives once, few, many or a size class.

CDR3 DNA: TGTGCCAGTAGTATTTCCAGGGGGCGCCCGGGACTGAGCTTCGTGGATACGCAGTATTTT
CDR3 protein: CASSISRGRPGLSFVDTQYF
D gene: TRBD1
clone size: few
J gene: TRBJ2-3
V gene: TRBV19

CDR3 DNA: TGTGCCAGCTTCAGACAGGGAGGCCCAGATACGCAGTATTTT
CDR3 protein: CASFRQGGPDTQYF
D gene: NA
clone size: NA
J gene: TRBJ2-3
V gene: TRBV18

CDR3 DNA: TGCAGCGTTGAAGTCCCAGGGTCAGATACGCAGTATTTT
CDR3 protein: CSVEVPGSDTQYF
D gene: NA
clone size: NA
J gene: TRBJ2-3
V gene: TRBV29-1

CDR3 DNA: TGTGCCAGCAGCCAACAATCGACAGGGAACACAGATACGCAGTATTTT
CDR3 protein: CASSQQSTGNTDTQYF
D gene: TRBD1
clone size: NA
J gene: TRBJ2-3
V gene: TRBV4-2

CDR3 DNA: TGCAGTGCTCTGACTAGCGGGATTATTGATACGCAGTATTTT
CDR3 protein: CSALTSGIIDTQYF
D gene: TRBD2
clone size: NA
J gene: TRBJ2-3
V gene: TRBV20-1

CDR3 DNA: TGTGCCAGCAGCCTGGGCCGGTACCCCAGCTACGAGCAGTACTTC
CDR3 protein: CASSLGRYPSYEQYF
D gene: NA
clone size: few
J gene: TRBJ2-7
V gene: TRBV7-9

CDR3 DNA: TGTGCCAGCAGCCAAACCCCAGGACTAAGTACCTACGAGCAGTACTTC
CDR3 protein: CASSQTPGLSTYEQYF
D gene: NA
clone size: NA
J gene: TRBJ2-7
V gene: TRBV3-1

CDR3 DNA: TGTGCCAGCAGCACCGGACTAGCGGGAGGAACAGATACGCAGTATTTT
CDR3 protein: CASSTGLAGGTDTQYF
D gene: TRBD2
clone size: many
J gene: TRBJ2-3
V gene: TRBV11-1

CDR3 DNA: TGCAGCGTTGTGCTAGGGGCAGCCTACAATGAGCAGTTCTTC
CDR3 protein: CSVVLGAAYNEQFF
D gene: NA
clone size: few
J gene: TRBJ2-1
V gene: TRBV29-1

CDR3 DNA: TGTGCCGTCAGTGAGACGGGGGGGAAAATAAACAATGAGCAGTTCTTC
CDR3 protein: CAVSETGGKINNEQFF
D gene: TRBD2
clone size: NA
J gene: TRBJ2-1
V gene: TRBV10-3

CDR3 DNA: TGTGCCAGCACGGAACGGGCCAAAAACATTCAGTACTTC
CDR3 protein: CASTERAKNIQYF
D gene: NA
clone size: few
J gene: TRBJ2-4
V gene: TRBV2

CDR3 DNA: TGCGCCAGCAGCTTGGAGACTAGCGTGTACAATGAGCAGTTCTTC
CDR3 protein: CASSLETSVYNEQFF
D gene: TRBD2
clone size: NA
J gene: TRBJ2-1
V gene: TRBV5-1

CDR3 DNA: TGTGCCAGCAGTTTGTTAGATACGCAGTATTTT
CDR3 protein: CASSLLDTQYF
D gene: NA
clone size: many
J gene: TRBJ2-3
V gene: TRBV12-3/TRBV12-4

CDR3 DNA: TGTGCCAGCAGTTACACCGATAGCAATCAGCCCCAGCATTTT
CDR3 protein: CASSYTDSNQPQHF
D gene: NA
clone size: many
J gene: TRBJ1-5
V gene: TRBV6-6

CDR3 DNA: TGTGCCAGCAGCTCCCAGCCTCCGGGGAGCCCTGAAGCTTTCTTT
CDR3 protein: CASSSQPPGSPEAFF
D gene: NA
clone size: NA
J gene: TRBJ1-1
V gene: TRBV11-1

CDR3 DNA: TGCAGTGCTAGACAGGGGGTAGGTCAGCCCCAGCATTTT
CDR3 protein: CSARQGVGQPQHF
D gene: TRBD1
clone size: few
J gene: TRBJ1-5
V gene: TRBV20-1

CDR3 DNA: TGTGCCAGCAGTTTCATGGGATGTGATCAGCCCCAGCATTTT
CDR3 protein: CASSFMGCDQPQHF
D gene: NA
clone size: NA
J gene: TRBJ1-5
V gene: TRBV12-3/TRBV12-4

CDR3 DNA: TGCAGTGCTAAGGACTGGGGGAACAATCAGCCCCAGCATTTT
CDR3 protein: CSAKDWGNNQPQHF
D gene: NA
clone size: NA
J gene: TRBJ1-5
V gene: TRBV20-1

CDR3 DNA: TGTGCCAGCAGCGTAGGATCGAGCGGGAGGTTATACGAGCAGTACTTC
CDR3 protein: CASSVGSSGRLYEQYF
D gene: TRBD2
clone size: few
J gene: TRBJ2-7
V gene: TRBV9

CDR3 DNA: TGTGCCAGCAGCAGGGGGATGGGAGACTACAATGAGCAGTTCTTC
CDR3 protein: CASSRGMGDYNEQFF
D gene: TRBD1
clone size: NA
J gene: TRBJ2-1
V gene: TRBV12-3/TRBV12-4

CDR3 DNA: TGTGCCAGCAGTGAAGGAGCAGGGCGCCAAGAGACCCAGTACTTC
CDR3 protein: CASSEGAGRQETQYF
D gene: NA
clone size: few
J gene: TRBJ2-5
V gene: TRBV25-1

CDR3 DNA: TGTGCCAGCAGCTTAGCAGCGGGAGGAGTCTACGAGCAGTACTTC
CDR3 protein: CASSLAAGGVYEQYF
D gene: TRBD2
clone size: NA
J gene: TRBJ2-7
V gene: TRBV7-2

CDR3 DNA: TGTGCCAGCAGTTTTGGTGAAAAACTGTTTTTT
CDR3 protein: CASSFGEKLFF
D gene: NA
clone size: few
J gene: TRBJ1-4
V gene: TRBV28

CDR3 DNA: TGTGCCAGCAGCTCCAGGACTAGCGGGAGGGTGAGATCCTACAATGAGCAGTTCTTC
CDR3 protein: CASSSRTSGRVRSYNEQFF
D gene: TRBD2
clone size: few
J gene: TRBJ2-1
V gene: TRBV7-9

CDR3 DNA: TGTGCCAGCAGTCCGGGACAGTACCAAGAGACCCAGTACTTC
CDR3 protein: CASSPGQYQETQYF
D gene: TRBD1
clone size: NA
J gene: TRBJ2-5
V gene: TRBV28

CDR3 DNA: TGCAGCGTTGAAGATCTCAGGGTTTCTTACAATGAGCAGTTCTTC
CDR3 protein: CSVEDLRVSYNEQFF
D gene: NA
clone size: few
J gene: TRBJ2-1
V gene: TRBV29-1

CDR3 DNA: TGTGCCAGCAGCTTAAAGGGGGGAGCCGGCGAGCAGTACTTC
CDR3 protein: CASSLKGGAGEQYF
D gene: NA
clone size: NA
J gene: TRBJ2-7
V gene: TRBV7-3

CDR3 DNA: TGTGCCAGCAACGCACAGGGCTGGGACCAGCCCCAGCATTTT
CDR3 protein: CASNAQGWDQPQHF
D gene: NA
clone size: few
J gene: TRBJ1-5
V gene: TRBV2

CDR3 DNA: TGTGCCAGCAGCCCCCAGGTAAACAATGAGCAGTTCTTC
CDR3 protein: CASSPQVNNEQFF
D gene: NA
clone size: many
J gene: TRBJ2-1
V gene: TRBV11-2

CDR3 DNA: TGTGCCACCGAGGTTTTCGCTTTAAGGTGGGGCAACAATGAGCAGTTCTTC
CDR3 protein: CATEVFALRWGNNEQFF
D gene: NA
clone size: NA
J gene: TRBJ2-1
V gene: TRBV7-2

CDR3 DNA: TGTGCCAGCAGTTTATGGGCAGGGCGAGGGAACACTGAAGCTTTCTTT
CDR3 protein: CASSLWAGRGNTEAFF
D gene: NA
clone size: few
J gene: TRBJ1-1
V gene: TRBV27

CDR3 DNA: TGTGCCAGCAGCTTCTCGGGACAGACCTACGAGCAGTACTTC
CDR3 protein: CASSFSGQTYEQYF
D gene: TRBD1
clone size: few
J gene: TRBJ2-7
V gene: TRBV7-9

CDR3 DNA: TGTGCTAGTGGACGGGGGTACTCCTACAATGAGCAGTTCTTC
CDR3 protein: CASGRGYSYNEQFF
D gene: NA
clone size: NA
J gene: TRBJ2-1
V gene: TRBV12-5

CDR3 DNA: TGTGCCAGCACCTGGGGGGGCGAGGAAAAACTGTTTTTT
CDR3 protein: CASTWGGEEKLFF
D gene: NA
clone size: few
J gene: TRBJ1-4
V gene: TRBV28

CDR3 DNA: TGTGCCAGAGTCCTGTCTGGGGCCAACGTCCTGACTTTC
CDR3 protein: CARVLSGANVLTF
D gene: NA
clone size: NA
J gene: TRBJ2-6
V gene: TRBV2

CDR3 DNA: TGCGCCAGCAGCTTGGTCCCAAACAATGAGCAGTTCTTC
CDR3 protein: CASSLVPNNEQFF
D gene: NA
clone size: NA
J gene: TRBJ2-1
V gene: TRBV5-1

CDR3 DNA: TGCAGTGCTAGTGGCGCCGAAGAGACCCAGTACTTC
CDR3 protein: CSASGAEETQYF
D gene: NA
clone size: many
J gene: TRBJ2-5
V gene: TRBV20-1

CDR3 DNA: TGTGCCAGCAGCCTTCGGATTCTCATGAACACTGAAGCTTTCTTT
CDR3 protein: CASSLRILMNTEAFF
D gene: NA
clone size: few
J gene: TRBJ1-1
V gene: TRBV28

CDR3 DNA: TGTGCCAGCAGTTTATCACTAGCCCTCAGAAAGTTCTTC
CDR3 protein: CASSLSLALRKFF
D gene: NA
clone size: few
J gene: TRBJ2-1
V gene: TRBV27

CDR3 DNA: TGTGCCATCAGACATGTTAGCGGGGGGGACAATGAGCAGTTCTTC
CDR3 protein: CAIRHVSGGDNEQFF
D gene: TRBD2
clone size: few
J gene: TRBJ2-1
V gene: TRBV10-3

CDR3 DNA: TGTGCCAGCAGTTCACTAGGGTTCGATACGCAGTATTTT
CDR3 protein: CASSSLGFDTQYF
D gene: NA
clone size: NA
J gene: TRBJ2-3
V gene: TRBV6-5